These 25 T cell receptor beta chains originate from one sample sequenced in a study of control samples from healthy donors and cancer patients. Profiled with immunoSEQ multiplex PCR; TCRdb holds only in-frame clones, not every one. The table shows tens of thousands of clones, with roughly nine tenths occurring only once. The sample comprised PBMCs. The receptors originated from a man aged 40-49 years with colorectal cancer.

This chain links TRBV2 with TRBJ2-3, with TRBD2 as a possible D gene (5 bases). Germline V gene data show CDR1 as SNHLY and CDR2 as FYNNEI. The CDR3 is made up of 12 amino acids. The V and J ends lost 6 bases and 2 bases respectively, with 6 bases between them. The CDR3 reads CASRADTDTQYF. The CDR3 coding sequence is TGTGCCAGCAGAGCGGACACAGATACGCAGTATTTT.

The rearrangement uses TRBV7-2 and TRBJ2-2; TRBD1 aligns across 8 bases. Germline CDR1 reads SGHTA; CDR2 reads FQGNSA. The ends lost 4 bases at V and 4 bases at J; junction bases unmatched: 2. The CDR3 is made up of 14 amino acids. CDR3: CASSSGTGTGELFF. The CDR3 nucleotides are TGTGCCAGCAGCTCCGGGACAGGCACCGGGGAGCTGTTTTTT.

This chain uses TRBV5-4 with TRBJ1-2; 7 positions agree with TRBD1. This CDR3 comprises 14 residues. CDR1 is SGHNT and CDR2 is YYREEE in the germline V gene (reference sequence). J gave up 2 bases and V 0 bases, and 1 base lay outside the gene matches. The CDR3 loop reads CASSLDRGNYGYTF. As DNA, the CDR3 is TGTGCCAGCAGCTTGGACAGGGGAAACTATGGCTACACCTTC.

The J gene is TRBJ1-1, the V gene TRBV27; perhaps TRBD1 as D (6 bases). The germline V gene encodes CDR1 MNHEY and CDR2 SMNVEV (reference sequence). CDR3 size: 14 residues. With 4 bases removed from V and 5 bases from J, the gap between germline ends came to 14 bases. DNA of the CDR3: TGTGCCAGCAGTTCTTTGGGGGCAAAAACTGAAGCTTTCTTT. Its translation is CASSSLGAKTEAFF.

V is TRBV19 and J is TRBJ2-6, with D perhaps TRBD2 (5 bases). The germline V gene has CDR1 LNHDA and CDR2 SQIVND (reference sequence). With 3 bases removed from V and 0 bases from J, the gap between germline ends came to 12 bases. The CDR3 loop spans 17 amino acids. CDR3 region: CASSIGVGPSGANVLTF. In DNA form, the CDR3 reads TGTGCCAGTAGTATCGGGGTAGGGCCCTCTGGGGCCAACGTCCTGACTTTC.

The chain's CDR3 is CASSRQIPISNSDNEQFF. CDR3 sequence (DNA): TGTGCCAGCAGCCGGCAGATTCCCATTTCCAATTCCGACAATGAGCAGTTCTTC. The chain employs TRBV3-1 (or the pseudogene TRBV3-2) and TRBJ2-1; D not certain. Trimming took off 4 bases at V and 5 bases at J, with 24 bases between the two ends. Germline lookup yields CDR1 LGHDT and CDR2 YNNKEL (reference sequence). The CDR3 has 18 amino acids.

The J gene is TRBJ2-3, the V gene TRBV27, with 7 bases identical to TRBD1. The germline gives CDR1 MNHEY, CDR2 SMNVEV (reference sequence). This CDR3 is built from 16 residues. V trimming: 5 bases; J trimming: 0 bases; junction bases outside the gene matches: 8. In DNA form, the CDR3 reads TGTGCCAGCAGTCTGACAGGGTTGACTAGCACAGATACGCAGTATTTT. Protein: CASSLTGLTSTDTQYF.

The chain employs TRBV6-2 or TRBV6-3 and TRBJ2-7; TRBD1 matches 10 bases. Germline lookup yields CDR1 MNHEY and CDR2 SVGEGT. There are 17 residues in the CDR3. V shed 4 bases and J 0 bases; nucleotides not matched to a gene: 9. Here the CDR3 DNA reads TGTGCCAGCAGTTCACCGAGCCGGACAGGGGGCTCCTACGAGCAGTACTTC. Protein: CASSSPSRTGGSYEQYF.

The J gene is TRBJ1-2, the V gene TRBV2; 9 bases map to TRBD1. Germline-derived CDR1 and CDR2 are SNHLY and FYNNEI. J was trimmed by 8 bases and V by 6 bases; bases with no gene match: 10. The CDR3 runs to 14 residues. The CDR3 here is CASRPGQGGEGYTF. In DNA, the CDR3 is TGTGCCAGCAGGCCGGGACAGGGAGGAGAGGGCTACACCTTC.

This clone was detected only once. The rearrangement joins TRBV3-1 (or the pseudogene TRBV3-2) to TRBJ2-2; D unclear. Germline values: CDR1 LGHDT, CDR2 YNNKEL (reference sequence). V dropped 4 bases and J dropped 2 bases, with 11 bases sitting between them. The CDR3 consists of 15 residues. CDR3 bases: TGTGCCAGCAGCCGACCCGGCAAAAACACCGGGGAGCTGTTTTTT. Amino acid sequence: CASSRPGKNTGELFF.

J is TRBJ1-2 and V is TRBV6-6; 10 bases fit TRBD1. V shed 6 bases and J 5 bases; nucleotides not matched to a gene: 9. The CDR3 loop spans 15 amino acids. The germline gives CDR1 MNHNY, CDR2 SVGAGI (reference sequence). In DNA form, the CDR3 reads TGTGCCAGCAGAATAGGACAGGGGGAGGCATATGGCTACACCTTC. Translation gives CASRIGQGEAYGYTF.

This chain joins TRBV6-5 and TRBJ2-4, with D perhaps matching TRBD2 (5 bases). CDR1 and CDR2 from the germline V gene are MNHEY and SVGAGI. This CDR3 comprises 15 residues. Trimming removed 5 bases from V and 5 bases from J, with 16 bases in between. DNA of the CDR3: TGTGCCAGCAGTACCCGACGGGATAACGAAAACATTCAGTACTTC. Its translation: CASSTRRDNENIQYF.

V and J are TRBV9 and TRBJ1-3, with D possibly TRBD1 on 5 matching bases. The germline CDR1 and CDR2 sequences are SGDLS and YYNGEE. CDR3 length: 14 amino acids. Trimming removed 7 bases from V and 6 bases from J, with 17 bases in between. Written as DNA, the CDR3 is TGTGCCAGCGGAGGGGAACGAAGTCAAAACACCATATATTTT. Amino acids: CASGGERSQNTIYF.

The V call is TRBV5-4, the J call TRBJ1-2, with D uncertain. The germline gives CDR1 SGHNT, CDR2 YYREEE (reference sequence). The CDR3 is made up of 15 amino acids. V was trimmed by 0 bases and J by 7 bases, leaving 16 bases between them. CDR3 nucleotide sequence: TGTGCCAGCAGCTTGGATCTACAATTCCCGGGTGGCTACACCTTC. Amino acid sequence: CASSLDLQFPGGYTF.

V gene TRBV14 combines with J gene TRBJ1-1; 7 bases are a match to TRBD1. Losses at the gene ends were 4 bases for V and 1 base for J; bases not matched to a gene: 3. The CDR3 runs to 14 residues. Germline assignment: CDR1 SGHDN and CDR2 FVKESK. The CDR3 sequence is CASSRRQGNTEAFF. CDR3 in DNA: TGTGCCAGCAGCCGAAGACAGGGGAACACTGAAGCTTTCTTT.

The chain couples TRBV13 to TRBJ2-5; weak D call: TRBD2 (7 bases). The V end was cut by 5 bases, the J end by 5 bases, with 15 bases between. Germline V gene lookup returns CDR1 PRHDT and CDR2 FYEKMQ (reference sequence). This CDR3 contains 14 residues. The CDR3 loop is CASSPGGGGETQYF. In DNA, the CDR3 is TGTGCCAGCAGCCCAGGCGGGGGCGGGGAGACCCAGTACTTC.

This chain links TRBV14 with TRBJ2-3, with D perhaps being TRBD1 or TRBD2 (5 bases each). Germline lookup yields CDR1 SGHDN and CDR2 FVKESK. The germline V and J ends were trimmed by 4 bases and 4 bases, with 9 bases remaining between them. The CDR3 consists of 13 residues. The CDR3 DNA reads TGTGCCAGCAGCCGGGACGGGGCAGATACGCAGTATTTT. It encodes CASSRDGADTQYF.

This clone was counted between two and nine times. The chain employs TRBV10-1 and TRBJ1-1; D not certain. The CDR3 runs 13 residues. CDR1 is WNHNN and CDR2 is SYGVQD in the germline V gene (reference sequence). Trimming removed 4 bases from V and 1 base from J, with 7 bases in between. The CDR3 DNA follows: TGCGCCAGCAGTGTGGAAGGGAACACTGAAGCTTTCTTT. Amino acids: CASSVEGNTEAFF.

The chain employs TRBV7-9 and TRBJ1-4; 9 bases align to TRBD1. From germline, CDR1 is SEHNR and CDR2 FQNEAQ (reference sequence). Unmatched junction bases numbered 3, after V lost 5 bases and J lost 5 bases. This CDR3 comprises 14 residues. CDR3 nucleotide sequence: TGTGCCAGCAGCAGGGGACAGGGAAATGAAAAACTGTTTTTT. It encodes CASSRGQGNEKLFF.

The chain combines TRBV7-2 with TRBJ1-2; D is undetermined. The CDR3 is 13 residues long. Trimming left V 1 base short and J 8 bases short, with 11 bases between. Per the germline V gene, CDR1 is SGHTA and CDR2 is FQGNSA. DNA for the CDR3: TGTGCCAGCAGCTTAGGCCTGCTAGGCGGCTACACCTTC. Its protein product is CASSLGLLGGYTF.

The chain joins TRBV30 to TRBJ1-2; possible D gene TRBD1, 6 bases. The germline V gene encodes CDR1 GTSNPN and CDR2 SVGIG (reference sequence). CDR3 length: 16 amino acids. Trimming cost V 4 bases and J 8 bases, with 26 bases left between them. This chain's CDR3 is CAWTDNRATRLGGYTF. DNA for the CDR3: TGTGCCTGGACAGATAACAGGGCCACAAGGTTGGGAGGCTACACCTTC.

A single count supports this clone. The chain combines TRBV27 with TRBJ1-5; D is undetermined. Germline assignment: CDR1 MNHEY and CDR2 SMNVEV (reference sequence). The CDR3 contains 15 residues. The V end lost 5 bases, the J end lost 2 bases, and 13 bases lay between the germline ends. CDR3 loop: CASSRNLDGNQPQHF. In DNA form, the CDR3 reads TGTGCCAGCAGTAGAAACCTTGACGGCAATCAGCCCCAGCATTTT.

The chain is built from TRBV13 and TRBJ2-6; no clear D. CDR1 and CDR2 from the germline V gene are PRHDT and FYEKMQ (reference sequence). The CDR3 contains 15 residues. The V and J ends lost 0 bases and 1 base respectively, with 4 bases between them. The CDR3 bases are TGTGCCAGCAGCTTAGGGGGATCTGGGGCCAACGTCCTGACTTTC. This gives the protein CASSLGGSGANVLTF.

The rearrangement links TRBV2 to TRBJ1-4; TRBD1 might be the D (5 bases). The V end was cut by 7 bases, the J end by 5 bases, with 17 bases between. CDR1 is SNHLY, CDR2 FYNNEI, per germline. The CDR3 is made up of 15 amino acids. CDR3 protein: CASTLTGTPNEKLFF. The CDR3 region has the DNA TGTGCCAGCACCCTTACCGGGACCCCGAATGAAAAACTGTTTTTT. The variable domain in full, with the rest retrieved from reference TRBV2 and TRBJ1-4, is EPEVTQTPSHQVTQMGQEVILRCVPISNHLYFYWYRQILGQKVEFLVSFYNNEISEKSEIFDDQFSVERPDGSNFTLKIRSTKLEDSAMYFCASTLTGTPNEKLFFGSGTQLSVL.

The table lists this clone with a count of one. The chain carries TRBV27 and TRBJ2-5, with D perhaps being TRBD1 or TRBD2 (6 bases each). Germline CDR1 and CDR2: MNHEY and SMNVEV (reference sequence). The CDR3 is made up of 15 amino acids. Trimming pared 3 bases from V and 5 bases from J, leaving 16 bases between. CDR3 bases: TGTGCCAGCAGTTTTGAGGGGGGCGTTGTCGAGACCCAGTACTTC. Amino acids: CASSFEGGVVETQYF.